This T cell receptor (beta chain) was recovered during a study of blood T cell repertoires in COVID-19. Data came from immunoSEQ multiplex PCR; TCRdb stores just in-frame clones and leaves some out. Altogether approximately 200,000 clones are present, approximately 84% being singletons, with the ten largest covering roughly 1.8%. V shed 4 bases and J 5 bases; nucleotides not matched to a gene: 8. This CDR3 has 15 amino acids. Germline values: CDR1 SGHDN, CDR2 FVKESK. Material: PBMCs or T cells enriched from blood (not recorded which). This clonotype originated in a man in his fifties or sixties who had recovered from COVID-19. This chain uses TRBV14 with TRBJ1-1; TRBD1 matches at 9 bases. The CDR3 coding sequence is TGTGCCAGCAGCCTCAACAGGGGGCCAGGGACTGAAGCTTTCTTT. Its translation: CASSLNRGPGTEAFF.